The sequence of this T cell receptor (beta chain) was determined in a study of blood T cell repertoires in COVID-19. The CDR3 is 16 residues long. Trimming removed 0 bases at V and 2 bases at J, with 13 bases between. Germline CDR1 and CDR2: SGHNT and YYREEE (reference sequence). Sequenced by immunoSEQ multiplex PCR; TCRdb stores in-frame clones only, minus some. The top ten clones hold 2.5% to 3% of a sample with about 290,000 clones, roughly 90% of them seen once. The chain recombines TRBV5-4 with TRBJ2-3, with D hard to call. The clonotype comes from a woman in her 30s with active or convalescent COVID-19. Source material: peripheral blood. CDR3: CASSLGLFSDTDTQYF. The DNA of the CDR3 is TGTGCCAGCAGCTTGGGACTTTTCTCAGACACAGATACGCAGTATTTT.